Following are 6 T cell receptor beta chains from one sample sequenced in a study of identical twins. One entry per CDR3 protein, called by TCRdb with MiXCR from the 5' RACE reads. The sample shows about 200,000 distinct CDR3 sequences, around 8% of them seen only once. The same sample was also studied in work on yellow fever vaccine responses in identical twins.

Material for sequencing was memory (CD45RO+) T cells sorted from blood. Receptors were obtained from a woman aged 18-29 years in good health.

V gene TRBV5-1 combines with J gene TRBJ2-7; 11 bases match TRBD1. The CDR3 consists of 15 residues. V was clipped by 3 bases and J by 2 bases; unmatched bases: 4. Germline loops: CDR1 SGHRS, CDR2 YFSETQ. The CDR3 DNA sequence: TGCGCCAGCAGCTCGGCGGGACAGGGGGCCTACGAGCAGTACTTC. Translated, it gives CASSSAGQGAYEQYF.

In its sample, this clonotype was seen a few times. The chain has TRBV6-5 and TRBJ2-1; D might be TRBD2 (5 bases). The germline CDR1 and CDR2 sequences are MNHEY and SVGAGI. The CDR3 has 16 amino acids. The V end was cut by 2 bases, the J end by 6 bases, with 17 bases between. DNA of the CDR3: TGTGCCAGCAGTTACGGATCGGGGTCTCAGGCCAATGAGCAGTTCTTC. Protein product: CASSYGSGSQANEQFF.

The V call is TRBV28, the J call TRBJ2-3; TRBD2 might be the D (5 bases). Trimming took off 6 bases at V and 2 bases at J, with 9 bases between the two ends. Per germline, CDR1 MDHEN and CDR2 SYDVKM. This CDR3 is built from 13 residues. Here the CDR3 DNA reads TGTGCCAGCAGATGGACTTTCACAGATACGCAGTATTTT. Translated: CASRWTFTDTQYF. The full variable domain, rest sourced from reference TRBV28 and TRBJ2-3, is DVKVTQSSRYLVKRTGEKVFLECVQDMDHENMFWYRQDPGLGLRLIYFSYDVKMKEKGDIPEGYSVSREKKERFSLILESASTNQTSMYLCASRWTFTDTQYFGPGTRLTVL.

The chain employs TRBV5-4 and TRBJ2-3; 7 nucleotides match TRBD1. Germline-derived CDR1 and CDR2 are SGHNT and YYREEE (reference sequence). CDR3 length equals 15 residues. The ends lost 6 bases at V and 2 bases at J; junction bases unmatched: 9. The DNA of the CDR3 is TGTGCCAGCACGCGAGGGGGCGCGGACACAGATACGCAGTATTTT. Amino acid sequence: CASTRGGADTDTQYF.

V usage is TRBV29-1 and J usage is TRBJ2-1; 11 bases match TRBD2. The CDR3 runs to 14 residues. The germline CDR1 and CDR2 sequences are SQVTM and ANQGSEA. Unmatched junction bases numbered 3, after V lost 4 bases and J lost 4 bases. DNA for the CDR3: TGCAGCGTTGTGGGACTAGCGGCGTACAATGAGCAGTTCTTC. Protein product: CSVVGLAAYNEQFF.

The table lists this clonotype with many counts. CDR3 region: CASSQDLGWGPSGEQYF. In DNA form, the CDR3 reads TGCGCCAGCAGCCAAGATCTAGGGTGGGGGCCCTCGGGGGAGCAGTACTTC. The gene calls are TRBV4-3 and TRBJ2-7; possibly TRBD1 for D (6 bases). V lost 0 bases and J lost 7, with 22 bases in between. Germline loops: CDR1 LGHNA, CDR2 YSLEER. The CDR3 consists of 17 residues.